The rows below give T cell receptor beta chains drawn from one sample of a study of cytomegalovirus exposure and HLA in healthy donors. The protocol was immunoSEQ multiplex PCR, while the TCRdb copy is restricted to in-frame clones and leaves out a portion. The sample lists 200,000 to 250,000 clones, around 87% occurring once. Material for sequencing was PBMCs. These receptors were collected from a young woman in good health and CMV-seropositive. The CDR3 runs from the conserved cysteine through the conserved F or W. The D gene is left open where the match is weak. Clone size is given for some rows only: seen once, a few or many times, or a class if the clone is expanded.

J gene	V gene	clone size	D gene	CDR3 protein	CDR3 DNA
TRBJ2-2	TRBV5-1	-	TRBD2	CASSGSGRDTGELFF	TGCGCCAGCAGCGGTAGCGGGAGGGACACCGGGGAGCTGTTTTTT
TRBJ1-2	TRBV30	-	TRBD1	CASPLTGIGYGYTF	TGTGCCTCCCCTTTGACAGGGATTGGGTATGGCTACACCTTC
TRBJ2-1	TRBV7-9	-	-	CASSAGGHEQFF	TGTGCCAGCAGCGCCGGGGGTCATGAGCAGTTCTTC
TRBJ1-4	TRBV19	-	-	CASSIWQATEKLFF	TGTGCCAGTAGTATATGGCAGGCGACAGAAAAACTGTTTTTT
TRBJ1-3	TRBV10-3	-	TRBD1	CAISGQGASGNTIYF	TGTGCCATCAGTGGACAGGGGGCCTCTGGAAACACCATATATTTT
TRBJ2-7	TRBV5-1	-	-	CASSLGLAPSNEQYF	TGCGCCAGCAGCTTAGGGCTAGCTCCGAGCAACGAGCAGTACTTC
TRBJ2-7	TRBV28	-	TRBD1	CASSSPGGTGFHEQYF	TGTGCCAGCAGTTCCCCCGGGGGGACAGGGTTCCACGAGCAGTACTTC
TRBJ2-3	TRBV18	-	-	CASSLWTTPTDTQYF	TGTGCCAGCTCACTCTGGACTACGCCTACAGATACGCAGTATTTT
TRBJ2-7	TRBV28	-	-	CASSRDGYEQYF	TGTGCCAGCAGTCGGGATGGCTACGAGCAGTACTTC
TRBJ2-1	TRBV27	-	TRBD1	CASSFMTGTAGAYNEQFF	TGTGCCAGCAGTTTCATGACAGGGACAGCCGGGGCCTACAATGAGCAGTTCTTC
TRBJ2-3	TRBV2	-	-	CASILEGTDTQYF	TGTGCCAGCATCCTGGAGGGTACAGATACGCAGTATTTT
TRBJ2-7	TRBV4-2	-	TRBD2	CASSHTLAASYEQYF	TGTGCCAGCAGCCATACACTAGCGGCCTCCTACGAGCAGTACTTC
TRBJ2-2	TRBV27	-	TRBD2	CASSLSVASGRAGELFF	TGTGCCAGCAGTTTATCGGTAGCTAGCGGGAGGGCCGGGGAGCTGTTTTTT
TRBJ1-1	TRBV6-5	few	-	CASSQGLWNTEAFF	TGTGCCAGCAGTCAGGGACTTTGGAACACTGAAGCTTTCTTT
TRBJ1-2	TRBV6-5	-	-	CASSLGHLYGYTF	TGTGCCAGCAGTCTCGGACACCTCTATGGCTACACCTTC
TRBJ2-1	TRBV6-4	-	-	CASSLRTAAYNEQFF	TGTGCCAGCAGTCTAAGGACAGCTGCCTACAATGAGCAGTTCTTC
TRBJ1-1	TRBV6-5	-	TRBD1	CASRSTGNTEAFF	TGTGCCAGCAGGTCGACAGGGAATACTGAAGCTTTCTTT
TRBJ2-7	TRBV28	few	-	CASIGQGNYEQYF	TGTGCCAGCATCGGGCAGGGAAATTACGAGCAGTACTTC
TRBJ1-1	TRBV6-5	-	TRBD1	CASTHTRTGRTEAFF	TGTGCCAGCACCCACACCCGGACAGGGCGGACTGAAGCTTTCTTT
TRBJ1-2	TRBV2	-	-	CASSEEKGVGYTF	TGTGCCAGCAGTGAAGAAAAAGGGGTCGGCTACACCTTC
TRBJ2-7	TRBV4-1	-	-	CASSPRLDSPYEQYF	TGCGCCAGCAGCCCACGACTAGATTCTCCCTACGAGCAGTACTTC
TRBJ2-7	TRBV27	-	TRBD1	CASSLAMTGEEQYF	TGTGCCAGCAGTCTCGCAATGACAGGGGAAGAGCAGTACTTC
TRBJ2-2	TRBV2	-	TRBD1	CASSRQGGKTGELFF	TGTGCCAGCAGTAGACAGGGCGGCAAGACCGGGGAGCTGTTTTTT
TRBJ2-2	TRBV6-1	-	TRBD2	CASSEGVAGGSGELFF	TGTGCCAGCAGTGAAGGGGTAGCGGGAGGTTCCGGGGAGCTGTTTTTT
TRBJ2-7	TRBV5-3	-	-	CARSLGQGLDEQYF	TGTGCCAGAAGCTTGGGCCAGGGCTTAGACGAGCAGTACTTC
TRBJ2-7	TRBV7-5	-	-	CARSLACVKYEQYF	TGTGCCAGAAGCTTAGCATGCGTAAAGTACGAGCAGTACTTC
TRBJ2-7	TRBV6-5	-	-	CASSSSGREYEQYF	TGTGCCAGCAGTTCATCCGGAAGGGAGTACGAGCAGTACTTC
TRBJ2-7	TRBV7-2	-	TRBD2	CASSLWREARYEQYF	TGTGCCAGCAGCTTATGGCGGGAGGCCCGGTACGAGCAGTACTTC
TRBJ1-1	TRBV27	-	-	CASSPATGRGNTEAFF	TGTGCCAGCAGTCCAGCCACCGGGAGGGGAAACACTGAAGCTTTCTTT
TRBJ2-1	TRBV7-3	once	TRBD2	CASSLLRESYNEQFF	TGTGCCAGCAGCTTATTGCGGGAGTCCTACAATGAGCAGTTCTTC
TRBJ2-7	TRBV4-1	-	TRBD2	CASSQEVASGIGTYEQYF	TGCGCCAGCAGCCAAGAAGTGGCTAGCGGGATCGGTACCTACGAGCAGTACTTC
TRBJ1-5	TRBV27	-	-	CASSPNPWRGQQGNQPQHF	TGTGCCAGCAGTCCAAACCCATGGAGGGGCCAGCAAGGCAATCAGCCCCAGCATTTT
TRBJ1-2	TRBV28	-	-	CASSFGGVNGYTF	TGTGCCAGCAGTTTCGGGGGGGTTAATGGCTACACCTTC
TRBJ2-1	TRBV28	-	TRBD2	CASSFSGRAAYNEQFF	TGTGCCAGCAGTTTTTCCGGGAGGGCCGCCTACAATGAGCAGTTCTTC
TRBJ2-1	TRBV10-3	-	TRBD2	CAISVAGGDLQLHNEQFF	TGTGCCATCAGTGTTGCTGGGGGGGATCTTCAATTACACAATGAGCAGTTCTTC
TRBJ1-3	TRBV30	-	TRBD1	CAWSPRDSWGNTIYF	TGTGCCTGGAGTCCCCGGGACAGTTGGGGAAACACCATATATTTT
TRBJ2-4	TRBV10-1	many	TRBD1	CASSEEDRVISIQYF	TGCGCCAGCAGTGAAGAGGACAGGGTGATTAGCATTCAGTACTTC
TRBJ2-7	TRBV2	-	TRBD1	CASSEEGTGTGHPAHF	TGTGCCAGCAGTGAAGAGGGTACGGGGACAGGTCATCCGGCGCACTTC